These 10 T cell receptor beta chains share one sample of origin, sequenced in a study of multiple sclerosis patients with progressive multifocal leukoencephalopathy. Generated by immunoSEQ multiplex PCR, the TCRdb table keeps only in-frame clones and is missing some. In the table there are 29,000 or so clones, around 92% of which are singletons. Specified time point: about 6 months of natalizumab therapy. The specimen comprised PBMCs, sampled from a patient treated with natalizumab. Receptor source: a human donor with multiple sclerosis.

This chain joins TRBV7-2 and TRBJ2-7; no reliable D call. The germline V gene encodes CDR1 SGHTA and CDR2 FQGNSA. Trimming took off 1 base at V and 0 bases at J, with 10 bases between the two ends. The CDR3 spans 15 residues. The CDR3 is CASSLENRGSYEQYF. Written as DNA, the CDR3 is TGTGCCAGCAGCTTAGAAAATCGCGGCTCCTACGAGCAGTACTTC.

This clone appeared a few times. The CDR3: CASSLVLAAVEETQYF. CDR3 bases: TGTGCCAGCAGCTTGGTATTAGCGGCCGTGGAAGAGACCCAGTACTTC. The V and J genes are TRBV5-6 and TRBJ2-5; weak D call: TRBD2 (6 bases). The CDR3 is 16 amino acids. Per the germline V gene, CDR1 is SGHDT and CDR2 is YYEEEE. The ends were cut back, 0 bases at V and 3 bases at J, with 15 bases in the middle.

This rearrangement joins TRBV25-1 to TRBJ2-2, with 8 nucleotides matching TRBD2. The germline V gene encodes CDR1 MGHDK and CDR2 SYGVNS. With V trimmed by 1 base and J by 1 base, 5 bases remained unmatched. The CDR3 contains 17 residues. CDR3 in DNA: TGTGCCAGCAGTGAATCCCGGACTAGCAGGAACACCGGGGAGCTGTTTTTT. Protein sequence: CASSESRTSRNTGELFF.

This chain links TRBV5-1 with TRBJ1-1, with TRBD1 as a possible D gene (6 bases). Germline CDR1 SGHRS, CDR2 YFSETQ. The V end lost 4 bases, the J end lost 5 bases, and 12 bases lay between the germline ends. The CDR3 contains 13 residues. The CDR3 spells CASSPGEATEAFF. The CDR3 coding sequence is TGCGCCAGCAGCCCAGGGGAGGCGACTGAAGCTTTCTTT.

The chain uses TRBV6-1 and TRBJ1-4; 9 positions match TRBD1. CDR3 length: 16 amino acids. Germline trimming cut 3 bases from V and 7 bases from J; bases unmatched to any gene: 9. CDR1 MNHNS and CDR2 SASEGT come from the germline V gene. CDR3 in DNA: TGTGCCAGCAGTGACCCAGGACAGGGGAGTGGTGAAAAACTGTTTTTT. It codes for CASSDPGQGSGEKLFF.

The table lists this clone with a few counts. The chain carries TRBV5-6 and TRBJ2-1; no clear D gene. Looked up from germline, CDR1 is SGHDT and CDR2 is YYEEEE. CDR3 length: 12 amino acids. Trimming removed 4 bases at V and 7 bases at J, with 9 bases between. CDR3 residues: CASSPGRNEQFF. Here the CDR3 DNA reads TGTGCCAGCAGCCCCGGACGGAATGAGCAGTTCTTC.

The chain is built from TRBV11-3 and TRBJ2-1, with D unresolved. Looked up from germline, CDR1 is SGHNT and CDR2 is YENEEA. The CDR3 contains 13 residues. Deletions cut 0 bases from V and 10 bases from J, with 10 bases between. The CDR3 DNA reads TGTGCCAGCAGCTTAGATGAACTAACCGAGCAGTTCTTC. It codes for CASSLDELTEQFF. Full variable domain (outside the CDR3, taken from reference TRBV11-3 and TRBJ2-1): EAGVVQSPRYKIIEKKQPVAFWCNPISGHNTLYWYLQNLGQGPELLIRYENEEAVDDSQLPKDRFSAERLKGVDSTLKIQPAELGDSAVYLCASSLDELTEQFFGPGTRLTVL.

V and J are TRBV28 and TRBJ2-7, with unresolved D. CDR3 length equals 14 residues. Trimming pared 1 base from V and 3 bases from J, leaving 10 bases between. The germline V gene has CDR1 MDHEN and CDR2 SYDVKM. CDR3 in amino acids: CASSLSDTFYEQYF. In DNA form, the CDR3 reads TGTGCCAGCAGTTTATCAGACACATTCTACGAGCAGTACTTC.

In this sample, this clone turned up a few times. Other DNA sequences within the sample encode an identical CDR3. This sequence joins TRBV20-1 and TRBJ1-1; D is unresolved. This CDR3 contains 11 residues. Germline loops: CDR1 DFQATT, CDR2 SNEGSKA (reference sequence). V lost 3 bases to trimming and J lost 2 bases, with 4 bases between them. The DNA of the CDR3 is TGCAGTGCTAGGAGAAACACTGAAGCTTTCTTT. It is translated as CSARRNTEAFF.

This clone was seen a few times. This rearrangement joins TRBV19 to TRBJ1-4; the match to TRBD1 covers 9 bases. There are 15 residues in the CDR3. Germline V gene sequence: CDR1 LNHDA, CDR2 SQIVND (reference sequence). V was clipped by 1 base and J by 7 bases; unmatched bases: 4. The CDR3 coding sequence is TGTGCCAGTAGTATAGTCACAGGGGGCTCTGAAAAACTGTTTTTT. Its protein is CASSIVTGGSEKLFF.